A selection of T cell receptor beta chains follows, all from one sample in a study of blood T cell repertoires in COVID-19. Data came from immunoSEQ multiplex PCR; TCRdb stores just in-frame clones and leaves some out. The sample holds roughly 76,000 clones, around 89% seen once. Sequencing was carried out using peripheral blood. The receptors were gathered from a man in his 70s with active or convalescent COVID-19. The CDR3 runs from the conserved cysteine through the conserved F or W. D genes are given only for firm matches. Size is stated for part of the rows, as once, few or many counts, or as a class when the clone is expanded.

J	V	size	D	CDR3	DNA
TRBJ2-1	TRBV6-5	-	TRBD1	CASRATGGSYNEQFF	TGTGCCAGCAGAGCGACAGGGGGCTCCTACAATGAGCAGTTCTTC
TRBJ1-2	TRBV7-9	once	-	CASSAWEGYGYTF	TGTGCCAGCAGCGCCTGGGAGGGGTATGGCTACACCTTC
TRBJ1-3	TRBV19	-	-	CASSIQAGLYGNTIYF	TGTGCCAGTAGTATTCAAGCAGGGCTCTATGGAAACACCATATATTTT
TRBJ2-5	TRBV6-5	-	-	CASRKGIGVETQYF	TGTGCCAGCAGGAAGGGAATCGGGGTGGAGACTCAGTACTTC
TRBJ2-3	TRBV4-2	-	-	CASSQVSRVLRGDTQYF	TGTGCCAGCAGCCAAGTAAGCCGGGTCCTTCGGGGAGATACGCAGTATTTT
TRBJ1-1	TRBV25-1	-	-	CASSDTTGTLNTEAFF	TGTGCCAGCAGTGACACCACAGGAACCCTGAACACTGAAGCTTTCTTT
TRBJ1-4	TRBV28	-	-	CASGGGINEKLFF	TGTGCCAGCGGTGGGGGGATCAATGAAAAACTGTTTTTT
TRBJ1-1	TRBV5-1	-	-	CASSSTGPMNTEAFF	TGCGCCAGCAGCTCAACAGGCCCCATGAACACTGAAGCTTTCTTT
TRBJ2-1	TRBV6-1	once	TRBD2	CASSEGLSYNEQFF	TGTGCCAGCAGTGAGGGACTATCCTACAATGAGCAGTTCTTC
TRBJ1-6	TRBV6-5	-	TRBD1	CASSYPGQGGSPLHF	TGTGCCAGCAGTTACCCGGGACAGGGAGGTTCACCCCTCCACTTT
TRBJ2-1	TRBV6-5	-	TRBD2	CASKVAGGPSEQFF	TGTGCCAGCAAGGTAGCGGGAGGGCCTAGTGAGCAGTTCTTC
TRBJ1-1	TRBV14	once	-	CASSQVTGLNTEAFF	TGTGCCAGCAGCCAAGTTACGGGTCTGAACACTGAAGCTTTCTTT
TRBJ1-2	TRBV7-9	-	-	CASSASGSYGYTF	TGTGCCAGCAGCGCCTCGGGGTCCTATGGCTACACCTTC
TRBJ2-2	TRBV29-1	-	-	CSAGRENTGELFF	TGCAGTGCCGGGCGGGAGAACACCGGGGAGCTGTTTTTT
TRBJ2-7	TRBV4-3	-	-	CASSQDLIADEQYF	TGCGCCAGCAGCCAAGATCTTATCGCGGACGAGCAGTACTTC
TRBJ2-7	TRBV6-6	-	TRBD1	CVIRDRDGERYF	TGCGTAATTCGGGACAGGGATGGTGAGCGGTACTTC
TRBJ1-4	TRBV7-8	-	-	CASSLPGMNEKLFF	TGTGCCAGCAGTCTACCAGGGATGAATGAAAAACTGTTTTTT
TRBJ2-1	TRBV5-4	-	-	CASSLAAVSYNEQFF	TGTGCCAGCAGCTTGGCTGCGGTTTCCTACAATGAGCAGTTCTTC
TRBJ2-2	TRBV7-3	once	TRBD2	CASSLTGTSGSGELFF	TGTGCCAGCAGCTTAACCGGGACTAGCGGGTCCGGGGAGCTGTTTTTT
TRBJ2-1	TRBV7-3	-	-	CASSLTALSGYNEQFF	TGTGCCAGCAGCTTAACGGCACTCTCGGGCTACAATGAGCAGTTCTTC
TRBJ2-3	TRBV11-2	-	-	CASSLGVGADTQYF	TGTGCCAGCAGCTTAGGAGTGGGCGCAGATACGCAGTATTTT
TRBJ1-2	TRBV2	-	TRBD1	CASNAGQGNYGYTF	TGTGCCAGCAATGCCGGACAGGGAAATTATGGCTACACCTTC
TRBJ2-7	TRBV2	-	-	CASSEGQPGEQYF	TGTGCCAGCAGTGAAGGGCAACCGGGGGAGCAGTACTTC
TRBJ2-1	TRBV6-6	-	-	CASSRYRRLSSYNEQFF	TGTGCCAGCAGTCGCTACCGTCGTCTTAGCTCCTACAATGAGCAGTTCTTC
TRBJ2-4	TRBV27	-	-	CASSSLASFIQYF	TGTGCCAGCAGTTCACTAGCTTCGTTCATTCAGTACTTC
TRBJ1-5	TRBV7-8	-	TRBD1	CASSLGQGARPQHF	TGTGCCAGCAGCTTAGGTCAGGGGGCGAGGCCCCAGCATTTT
TRBJ1-1	TRBV18	-	TRBD1	CASSPRQGEGNTEAFF	TGTGCCAGCTCACCCAGACAGGGCGAGGGGAACACTGAAGCTTTCTTT
TRBJ1-5	TRBV28	-	TRBD1	CASSLSAQGIQPQHF	TGTGCCAGCAGTTTATCGGCACAGGGGATCCAGCCCCAGCATTTT
TRBJ1-6	TRBV27	-	-	CASSLSRGNNSPLHF	TGTGCCAGCAGTTTATCTCGCGGGAATAATTCACCCCTCCACTTT
TRBJ1-1	TRBV5-1	-	TRBD1	CASRQGLNTEAFF	TGCGCCAGCCGACAGGGGCTGAACACTGAAGCTTTCTTT
TRBJ2-1	TRBV6-5	-	TRBD2	CASSWGGSLSEQFF	TGTGCCAGCAGTTGGGGCGGGAGTTTGAGTGAGCAGTTCTTC
TRBJ1-2	TRBV5-8	-	-	CASSLLPANYGYTF	TGTGCCAGCAGCTTACTACCAGCTAACTATGGCTACACCTTC
TRBJ2-2	TRBV5-5	-	-	CASSLGAGANTGELFF	TGTGCCAGCAGCTTGGGGGCAGGCGCGAACACCGGGGAGCTGTTTTTT
TRBJ1-1	TRBV18	-	-	CASSPDRGEAFF	TGTGCCAGCTCACCGGATAGGGGTGAAGCTTTCTTT
TRBJ2-7	TRBV19	-	-	CASSMYTSYEQYF	TGTGCCAGTAGTATGTACACCTCCTACGAGCAGTACTTC
TRBJ1-4	TRBV4-1	-	TRBD1	CASSQVSGTGSGNEKLFF	TGCGCCAGCAGCCAAGTTTCTGGGACAGGGAGCGGAAATGAAAAACTGTTTTTT
TRBJ2-3	TRBV3-1/TRBV3-2	-	TRBD2	CASSQTSGRTDTQYF	TGTGCCAGCAGCCAAACTAGCGGGAGGACAGATACGCAGTATTTT
TRBJ2-3	TRBV12-5	-	TRBD1	CASGGTGTDTQYF	TGTGCTAGTGGTGGGACAGGTACAGATACGCAGTATTTT
TRBJ2-7	TRBV28	-	-	CASSLGQADSYEQYF	TGTGCCAGCAGTTTAGGGCAGGCCGACTCCTACGAGCAGTACTTC